This note documents a single T cell receptor (beta chain) sequence. The antigen is unknown. The data are from a study of cytomegalovirus exposure and HLA in healthy donors. Study details: Of the donors genotyped, approximately 410 in all, 65% to 90% fell in the Caucasian-associated ancestry cluster. Study outcomes and limitations: Analysis was carried out at a later point, and it linked a missense DCLRE1C variant to TCR beta V- and J-gene trimming.

The trim removed 1 base at V and 4 bases at J, leaving 14 bases unmatched. CDR1 and CDR2 (germline): MNHEY, SMNVEV (reference sequence). The CDR3 spans 19 residues. PCR employed 60 Vbeta and 13 Jbeta primers. Here immunoSEQ multiplex PCR was the method, and the copy in TCRdb shows in-frame clones only, minus some. The repertoire holds approximately 160,000 clones, with 75% to 85% as singletons. The genes are TRBV27 and TRBJ2-2, with 8 nucleotides matching TRBD2. The sequence was collected from a girl aged 2-10 years in good health and CMV-seropositive. The sequencing sample was made of PBMCs. The CDR3 is CASSLWGIGLAGATGELFF. The CDR3 bases are TGTGCCAGCAGTTTATGGGGCATCGGGCTAGCGGGTGCCACCGGGGAGCTGTTTTTT.